This TCR beta chain was identified in a study of cytomegalovirus exposure and HLA in healthy donors. In germline, CDR1 is SGHAT, CDR2 FQNNGV. V lost 3 bases and J lost 7, with 4 bases in between. The CDR3 spans 11 residues. Study findings and constraints: The authors confirmed in vitro that a few CMV-associated chains were specific for CMV antigens. Per a prior analysis, the majority of TCR beta V segments were productive roughly 90% or roughly 30% of the time.

Comments on this clone: Its antigen is as yet unknown.

It was with 60 Vbeta and 13 Jbeta primers that the PCR ran. Produced via immunoSEQ multiplex PCR; TCRdb's table is partial and in-frame only. The sample holds more than 85,000 clones, about four fifths seen once. The gene calls are TRBV11-2 and TRBJ2-1; D call uncertain. Sequenced input: PBMCs. This receptor was identified in a young man in good health and CMV-seronegative. The CDR3 spells CASSFQNEQFF. The CDR3, as DNA: TGTGCCAGCAGCTTTCAGAATGAGCAGTTCTTC.